The next 19 T cell receptor beta chains were all read from a single sample in a study of shared clonotypes between healthy human individuals. Profiling relied on immunoSEQ multiplex PCR, and the TCRdb table lists in-frame clones only, not all of them. The profile shows millions of clones, over 85% of them singletons. What was sequenced was naive CD4+ T cells sorted from blood. Subset of the sample: CD45RA+ positively selected. These receptors all come from a man younger than 30 in good health.

The rearrangement links TRBV30 to TRBJ2-7; 12 bases are a match to TRBD2. The CDR3 is made up of 16 amino acids. Germline values: CDR1 GTSNPN, CDR2 SVGIG (reference sequence). Trimming removed 1 base from V and 6 bases from J; junction bases left unmatched: 10. The CDR3 DNA follows: TGTGCCTGGAGTGCCTCAACGACTAGCGGGAGTCGCGAGCAGTACTTC. Protein: CAWSASTTSGSREQYF.

Turning to this clone: This may be a read error: a much more frequent sequence differs by one nucleotide. This same CDR3 is encoded by further DNA sequences in the sample. V gene TRBV28 combines with J gene TRBJ2-3; D is unclear. The CDR3 is 11 amino acids. Germline assignment: CDR1 MDHEN and CDR2 SYDVKM. With 5 bases removed from V and 2 bases from J, the gap between germline ends came to 2 bases. In DNA, the CDR3 is TGTGCCAGCAGTGACACAGATACGCAGTATTTT. This sequence encodes CASSDTDTQYF.

In the case of this clone: Other DNA sequences in this specimen translate into the identical CDR3. V and J are TRBV5-1 and TRBJ2-6; a weak D match, TRBD2 (5 bases). V gave up 0 bases and J gave up 0 bases, with 10 bases separating them. This CDR3 is 17 amino acids long. Per the germline V gene, CDR1 is SGHRS and CDR2 is YFSETQ. In nucleotides, the CDR3 is TGCGCCAGCAGCTTGGCCGGAGGACGCTCTGGGGCCAACGTCCTGACTTTC. This gives the protein CASSLAGGRSGANVLTF.

This sequence joins TRBV7-9 and TRBJ2-7; TRBD2 agrees at 8 bases. Per germline, CDR1 SEHNR and CDR2 FQNEAQ (reference sequence). With 5 bases clipped from V and 4 bases from J, the junction kept 10 bases outside the gene matches. The CDR3 is 15 amino acids. The CDR3 DNA is TGTGCCAGCAGCCAAGGGACTAGTATCGTGTACGAGCAGTACTTC. Translation gives CASSQGTSIVYEQYF.

The chain employs TRBV5-4 and TRBJ2-5; TRBD1 might be the D (6 bases). Trimming pared 4 bases from V and 10 bases from J, leaving 20 bases between. The V gene's germline CDR1 is SGHNT and CDR2 YYREEE (reference sequence). The CDR3 has 14 amino acids. As DNA, the CDR3 is TGTGCCAGCAGCCTATACTACAGGGATTGGGACCAGTACTTC. Protein product: CASSLYYRDWDQYF.

As DNA, the CDR3 is TGTGCCAGCGGGGGCCCCCACGAGCAGTACTTC. The encoded protein is CASGGPHEQYF. This chain uses TRBV6-5 with TRBJ2-7; perhaps TRBD1 as D (6 bases). The ends were cut back, 8 bases at V and 5 bases at J, with 10 bases in the middle. CDR1 and CDR2 (germline): MNHEY, SVGAGI. The CDR3 has 11 residues.

This chain uses TRBV5-4 with TRBJ2-2; 7 bases match TRBD1. The CDR3 covers 14 residues. V shed 9 bases and J 0 bases; nucleotides not matched to a gene: 5. Germline lookup yields CDR1 SGHNT and CDR2 YYREEE (reference sequence). CDR3 in amino acids: CATRDSSNTGELFF. CDR3 DNA sequence: TGTGCCACCCGGGACAGCTCGAACACCGGGGAGCTGTTTTTT.

The chain couples TRBV15 to TRBJ1-6; 7 bases are a match to TRBD1. This CDR3 has 15 residues. Germline loops: CDR1 LNHNV, CDR2 YYDKDF (reference sequence). J lost 7 bases, V lost 3 bases, and 6 bases had no gene match. The CDR3 nucleotides are TGTGCCACCAGCAGTTTAGAGGGGGCCAATTCACCCCTCCACTTT. Its protein product is CATSSLEGANSPLHF.

The genes are TRBV6-1 and TRBJ1-1; TRBD1 matches 8 bases. CDR1 MNHNS and CDR2 SASEGT come from the germline V gene. V lost 6 bases and J lost 5; bases outside the gene matches: 5. This CDR3 region has 13 residues. The CDR3 loop reads CASSFDRGTEAFF. The CDR3 nucleotides are TGTGCCAGCAGCTTTGACAGGGGTACTGAAGCTTTCTTT.

V usage is TRBV7-2 and J usage is TRBJ1-6; the D is unclear. The CDR3 loop spans 15 amino acids. The germline V and J ends were trimmed by 1 base and 15 bases, with 19 bases remaining between them. Per germline, CDR1 SGHTA and CDR2 FQGNSA. This CDR3 is CASSLVGSQSSFLHF. CDR3 nucleotides: TGTGCCAGCAGCTTAGTGGGCAGCCAATCTTCATTCCTCCACTTT.

The rearrangement links TRBV19 to TRBJ1-4; tentatively, D is TRBD1 (5 bases). Deletions cut 6 bases from V and 7 bases from J, with 9 bases between. The CDR3 has 12 amino acids. Per germline, CDR1 LNHDA and CDR2 SQIVND (reference sequence). The CDR3 protein is CASRAGIEKLFF. The CDR3 DNA is TGTGCCAGTAGGGCAGGGATTGAAAAACTGTTTTTT. The whole variable domain, remainder taken from reference TRBV19 and TRBJ1-4, is DGGITQSPKYLFRKEGQNVTLSCEQNLNHDAMYWYRQDPGQGLRLIYYSQIVNDFQKGDIAEGYSVSREKKESFPLTVTSAQKNPTAFYLCASRAGIEKLFFGSGTQLSVL.

For the CDR3, the DNA is TGTGCCTCCCCTGACAGGCAGGGGGAGCAGTACTTC. Translated: CASPDRQGEQYF. The rearrangement uses TRBV6-1 and TRBJ2-7, with D possibly matching TRBD1 (6 bases). The germline gives CDR1 MNHNS, CDR2 SASEGT. Trimming shortened V by 11 bases and J by 7 bases, and 18 bases separated the two germline ends. This CDR3 comprises 12 residues.

The V call is TRBV6-6, the J call TRBJ2-7; D unclear. The CDR3 totals 15 residues. Germline loops: CDR1 MNHNY, CDR2 SVGAGI (reference sequence). The V and J ends lost 2 bases and 2 bases respectively, with 13 bases between them. CDR3 coding DNA: TGTGCCAGCAGTTACGCCCCCGGCAGGACCTACGAGCAGTACTTC. It translates to CASSYAPGRTYEQYF.

The genes are TRBV5-4 and TRBJ2-5, with 7 bases aligning to TRBD1. After removal of 3 bases from V and 9 bases from J, the junction contained 8 bases not matched to a gene. Germline CDR1 reads SGHNT; CDR2 reads YYREEE (reference sequence). The CDR3 length is 13 residues. CDR3 DNA sequence: TGTGCCAGCAGCTGGGACAGATCCCCGGCCCAGTACTTC. This translates into CASSWDRSPAQYF.

The rearrangement joins TRBV2 to TRBJ2-5, with D uncertain. V was shortened by 6 bases and J by 5 bases, with 10 bases between the two germline ends. Per germline, CDR1 SNHLY and CDR2 FYNNEI. The CDR3 runs to 12 residues. CDR3: CASRAAAETQYF. CDR3 in DNA: TGTGCCAGCAGGGCAGCCGCGGAGACCCAGTACTTC.

The CDR3 region is CAISPRTVVSYGYTF. CDR3 in DNA: TGTGCCATCAGTCCCCGGACAGTAGTCTCCTATGGCTACACCTTC. The rearrangement uses TRBV10-3 and TRBJ1-2, with D possibly matching TRBD1 (6 bases). CDR1 ENHRY and CDR2 SYGVKD come from the germline V gene. The CDR3 runs 15 residues. Trimming left V 5 bases short and J 4 bases short, with 17 bases between.

This rearrangement joins TRBV7-9 to TRBJ1-2; unclear D gene. CDR1 is SEHNR and CDR2 is FQNEAQ in the germline V gene (reference sequence). Between the trimmed V and J ends, which lost 3 bases and 4 bases, there was a span of 12 bases. The CDR3 has 14 amino acids. In DNA form, the CDR3 reads TGTGCCAGCAGCTTCGCGGCAGGAGGCTATGGCTACACCTTC. This encodes CASSFAAGGYGYTF.

With respect to this clone: The same CDR3 is also encoded by other DNA sequences in this sample. The V gene is TRBV19, the J gene TRBJ1-6; D uncertain. V was trimmed by 4 bases and J by 0 bases, leaving 4 bases between them. The germline gives CDR1 LNHDA, CDR2 SQIVND (reference sequence). The length of the CDR3 is 14 residues. CDR3 loop: CASSSSSYNSPLHF. CDR3 coding DNA: TGTGCCAGTAGTAGTAGCTCCTATAATTCACCCCTCCACTTT.

The chain is built from TRBV9 and TRBJ2-2; a weak D match, TRBD2 (5 bases). CDR1 SGDLS and CDR2 YYNGEE come from the germline V gene. Trimming left V 3 bases short and J 5 bases short, with 14 bases between. The CDR3 runs to 15 residues. CDR3 nucleotides: TGTGCCAGCAGCGCCCGAGTTAGCGCGACCGGGGAGCTGTTTTTT. Translating gives CASSARVSATGELFF. Variable domain in full (rest from reference TRBV9 and TRBJ2-2): DSGVTQTPKHLITATGQRVTLRCSPRSGDLSVYWYQQSLDQGLQFLIQYYNGEERAKGNILERFSAQQFPDLHSELNLSSLELGDSALYFCASSARVSATGELFFGEGSRLTVL.